The clone carrying this TCR beta chain was recorded at least ten times. The antigen remains unidentified. The V gene's germline CDR1 is SGHRS and CDR2 YFSETQ. V lost 3 bases and J lost 4; bases outside the gene matches: 9. This CDR3 has 16 amino acids. TCRbeta libraries were built with three rounds of nested PCR, modified from ARM-PCR. Using its own MiXCR run on the multiplex PCR reads, TCRdb lists one record per CDR3 protein. In the table there are some 51,000 distinct CDR3 sequences, 55% to 65% of which are singletons. The sample is drawn from a study of tumor and adjacent non-tumor tissue in lung cancer. Study overall: There were around 11 adenocarcinoma, a couple of squamous cell carcinoma and 1 small cell lung cancer cases. Stage I to III disease affected 10 men and several women aged about 31 to 85. Study-level points and caveats: Top 100 clones took a larger repertoire share in normal lung.

RNA was extracted from bulk tissue without any cell sorting. This non-tumor lung sample came from over 3 cm beyond the tumor edge. Chemotherapy-naive patients with new lung cancer underwent thoracic surgery in China, August–November 2014. This chain joins TRBV5-1 and TRBJ2-3, with 9 bases identical to TRBD2. Input material: distant non-tumor lung tissue. The clonotype originates from a woman aged 70-85 years with non-small cell lung cancer. The CDR3 nucleotides read TGCGCCAGCAGCTCATCCCCGGCGGGAGGGGCAGATACGCAGTATTTT. Its protein product is CASSSSPAGGADTQYF.